A selection of T cell receptor beta chains follows, all from one sample in a study of T and B cells in COVID-19 patients. MiXCR, applied by TCRdb to the multiplex PCR reads, yields one record per CDR3 protein. The profile shows around 8,000 distinct CDR3 sequences, approximately 30% of them singletons. Sequenced: blood. These receptors all stem from a human donor with active COVID-19. Both conserved end residues are part of each CDR3. The D gene is left open where the match is weak. Clone size is given for some rows only: seen once, a few or many times, or a class if the clone is expanded.

size	V	D	length	J	CDR3	DNA
once	TRBV14	TRBD1	13	TRBJ2-3	CASSVTGPDTQYF	TGTGCCAGCAGCGTGACAGGGCCAGATACGCAGTATTTT
few	TRBV5-6	-	13	TRBJ1-1	CASSSGPSTEAFF	TGTGCCAGCAGCTCTGGACCGTCGACTGAAGCTTTCTTT
-	TRBV27	-	13	TRBJ1-2	CASSSRTEYGYTF	TGTGCCAGCAGTTCCCGGACAGAATATGGCTACACCTTC
medium-sized	TRBV19	-	15	TRBJ2-1	CASSWTDSSYNEQFF	TGTGCCAGTAGTTGGACAGACAGCTCCTACAATGAGCAGTTCTTC
-	TRBV6-1	TRBD1	17	TRBJ1-2	CASSEPHRTGANYGYTF	TGTGCCAGCAGTGAACCTCACAGGACAGGCGCTAACTATGGCTACACCTTC
medium-sized	TRBV29-1	-	14	TRBJ2-1	CSVNSGYSYNEQFF	TGCAGCGTTAATTCAGGGTATTCCTACAATGAGCAGTTCTTC
once	TRBV12-5	-	13	TRBJ1-5	CASGLATNQPQHF	TGTGCTAGTGGTTTGGCGACCAATCAGCCCCAGCATTTT
medium-sized	TRBV5-4	-	15	TRBJ1-6	CASSPTRQANSPLHF	TGTGCCAGCAGCCCAACGCGACAGGCAAATTCACCCCTCCACTTT
few	TRBV6-2/TRBV6-3	TRBD1	15	TRBJ1-2	CASSHRGQSGYGYTF	TGTGCCAGCAGTCACAGGGGACAGTCGGGCTATGGCTACACCTTC
few	TRBV6-6	TRBD2	13	TRBJ2-5	CASSRGGPETQYF	TGTGCCAGCAGCCGCGGGGGGCCGGAGACCCAGTACTTC
-	TRBV11-1	TRBD1	15	TRBJ2-1	CASSLTGTAYNEQFF	TGTGCCAGCAGCCTAACCGGGACAGCCTACAATGAGCAGTTCTTC